The 10 T cell receptor beta chains below come from one sample, sequenced in a study of blood T cell repertoires in COVID-19. Data came from immunoSEQ multiplex PCR; TCRdb stores just in-frame clones and leaves some out. The sample yields 250,000 to 400,000 clones, 70% to 90% seen once. Sequenced input: peripheral blood. Receptors originate from a woman in her twenties or thirties with COVID-19, enrolled during active disease.

There are a few counts of this clone. The CDR3 reads CASSDRGGHQETQYF. Here the CDR3 DNA reads TGTGCCAGCAGTGACCGGGGGGGCCACCAAGAGACCCAGTACTTC. The chain recombines TRBV6-1 with TRBJ2-5, with TRBD2 identical over 8 bases. Germline V gene lookup returns CDR1 MNHNS and CDR2 SASEGT. This CDR3 comprises 15 residues. Trimming removed 3 bases from V and 0 bases from J; junction bases left unmatched: 3.

The chain recombines TRBV2 with TRBJ2-7; D unclear. Germline lookup yields CDR1 SNHLY and CDR2 FYNNEI. Trimming shortened V by 6 bases and J by 7 bases, and 13 bases separated the two germline ends. This CDR3 contains 12 residues. CDR3 DNA: TGTGCCAGCAGCCGGAGCCCCTTGGAGCAGTACGTC. This gives the protein CASSRSPLEQYV.

This clone appeared a single time. This rearrangement joins TRBV2 to TRBJ2-2, with 7 bases matching TRBD1. Germline V gene sequence: CDR1 SNHLY, CDR2 FYNNEI. V was clipped by 7 bases and J by 6 bases; unmatched bases: 8. CDR3 size: 14 residues. Written as DNA, the CDR3 is TGTGCCAGCATGGGGTTAGGGGGCCCCGGGGAGCTGTTTTTT. It is translated as CASMGLGGPGELFF.

The rearrangement uses TRBV3-1 (or the pseudogene TRBV3-2) and TRBJ1-2; TRBD1 aligns across 10 bases. J was trimmed by 7 bases and V by 4 bases; bases with no gene match: 3. The CDR3 is made up of 13 amino acids. The germline V gene has CDR1 LGHDT and CDR2 YNNKEL (reference sequence). For the CDR3, the DNA is TGTGCCAGCAGCCGACAGGGGGCAGGTGGCTACACCTTC. This codes for CASSRQGAGGYTF.

This chain joins TRBV6-5 and TRBJ1-5; tentatively, D is TRBD1 (6 bases). Trimming removed 5 bases at V and 4 bases at J, with 15 bases between. The CDR3 has 15 residues. The germline gives CDR1 MNHEY, CDR2 SVGAGI. The CDR3 sequence: CASSPRTARNQPQHF. For the CDR3, the DNA is TGTGCCAGCAGTCCACGGACAGCTCGGAATCAGCCCCAGCATTTT.

The chain couples TRBV15 to TRBJ1-4; tentative D call: TRBD1 (5 bases). The V end was cut by 9 bases, the J end by 0 bases, with 14 bases between. The germline V gene encodes CDR1 LNHNV and CDR2 YYDKDF (reference sequence). This CDR3 has 15 residues. The CDR3 nucleotides read TGTGCCACAAGCGGGACTCTCGCAACTAATGAAAAACTGTTTTTT. Residues: CATSGTLATNEKLFF.

V usage is TRBV5-1 and J usage is TRBJ1-1, with a possible D match to TRBD1 (6 bases). V was shortened by 4 bases and J by 4 bases, with 17 bases between the two germline ends. Germline V gene sequence: CDR1 SGHRS, CDR2 YFSETQ. CDR3 length equals 15 residues. CDR3 sequence: CASSRGGQGSTEAFF. CDR3 DNA sequence: TGCGCCAGCAGCCGCGGGGGGCAGGGGAGCACTGAAGCTTTCTTT. The full variable domain, its missing parts supplied by reference TRBV5-1 and TRBJ1-1, is KAGVTQTPRYLIKTRGQQVTLSCSPISGHRSVSWYQQTPGQGLQFLFEYFSETQRNKGNFPGRFSGRQFSNSRSEMNVSTLELGDSALYLCASSRGGQGSTEAFFGQGTRLTVV.

The chain is built from TRBV5-4 and TRBJ1-2; the D is unclear. V was pared by 5 bases and J by 4 bases, with 12 bases between. The CDR3 is made up of 13 amino acids. The germline V gene has CDR1 SGHNT and CDR2 YYREEE (reference sequence). The CDR3, as DNA: TGTGCCAGCAGATCATGGGAGGGCTATGGCTACACCTTC. It specifies CASRSWEGYGYTF.

Comment on this clone: The junction differs from germline at one of its ends, possibly a read error. The gene calls are TRBV3-1 (or the pseudogene TRBV3-2) and TRBJ1-2; D ambiguous. The CDR3 has 12 residues. The germline gives CDR1 LGHDT, CDR2 YNNKEL (reference sequence). The CDR3 is CASSQDLRYTEF. The CDR3 DNA sequence: TGTGCCAGCAGCCAAGATTTGAGGTACACTGAATTC.

In this sample, this clone turned up a few times. J is TRBJ2-3 and V is TRBV7-6; D possibly corresponds to TRBD2 (5 bases). CDR1 and CDR2 from the germline V gene are SGHVS and FNYEAQ. Trimming shortened V by 1 base and J by 0 bases, and 11 bases separated the two germline ends. The CDR3 runs 16 residues. For the CDR3, the DNA is TGTGCCAGCAGCTTAGGTCTGAGAGGGAGCACAGATACGCAGTATTTT. Its translation is CASSLGLRGSTDTQYF.